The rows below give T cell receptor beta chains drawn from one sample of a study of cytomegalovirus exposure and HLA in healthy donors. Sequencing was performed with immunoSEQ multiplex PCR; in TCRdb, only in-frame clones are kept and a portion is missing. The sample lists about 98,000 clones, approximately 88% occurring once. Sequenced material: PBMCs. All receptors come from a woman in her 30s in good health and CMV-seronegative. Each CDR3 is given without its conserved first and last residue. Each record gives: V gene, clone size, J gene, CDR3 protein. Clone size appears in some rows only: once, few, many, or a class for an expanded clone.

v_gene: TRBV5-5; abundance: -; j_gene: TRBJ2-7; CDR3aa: ASSLEEGQGNYEQY
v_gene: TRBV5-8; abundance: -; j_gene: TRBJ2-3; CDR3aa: ASSLLAGASTDTQY
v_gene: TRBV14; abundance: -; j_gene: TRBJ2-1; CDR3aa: ASSQNSGRAYEQF
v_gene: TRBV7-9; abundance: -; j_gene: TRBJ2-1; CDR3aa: ASSWTVNEQF
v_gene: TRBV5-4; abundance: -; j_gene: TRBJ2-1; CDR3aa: ASSLGLAGYNEQF
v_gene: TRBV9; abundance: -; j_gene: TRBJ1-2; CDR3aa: ASRQTGSGDGYT
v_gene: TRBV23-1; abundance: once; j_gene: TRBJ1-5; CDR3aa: ARFGKIWENQPQH
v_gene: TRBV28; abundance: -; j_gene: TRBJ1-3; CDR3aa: ASSLTKGAGWSGNTIY
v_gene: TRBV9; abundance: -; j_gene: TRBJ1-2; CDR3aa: ASSVEGRGDGYT
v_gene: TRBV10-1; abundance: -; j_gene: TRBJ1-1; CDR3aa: ASSSGQELEAF
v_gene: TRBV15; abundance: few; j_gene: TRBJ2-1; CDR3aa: ATSVRTTETEQF
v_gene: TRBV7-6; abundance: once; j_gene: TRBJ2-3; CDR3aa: ASSSRDTGITDTQY
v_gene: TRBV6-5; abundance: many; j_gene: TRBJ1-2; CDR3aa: ASSSLYGYT
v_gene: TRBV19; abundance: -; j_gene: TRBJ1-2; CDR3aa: ASSADTHYGYT
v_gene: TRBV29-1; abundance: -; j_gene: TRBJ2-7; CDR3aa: SVPGQGFYEQY
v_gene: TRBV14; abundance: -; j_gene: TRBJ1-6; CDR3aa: ASSPRWTANSPLH
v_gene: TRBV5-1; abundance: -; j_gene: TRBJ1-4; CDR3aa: ASSREGREKLF
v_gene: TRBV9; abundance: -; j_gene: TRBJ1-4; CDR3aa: ASSAVGEKLF
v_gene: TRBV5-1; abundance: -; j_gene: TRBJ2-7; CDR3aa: ASSTGVSYEQY
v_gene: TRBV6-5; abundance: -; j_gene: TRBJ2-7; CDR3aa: ASSYLRQGGEQY
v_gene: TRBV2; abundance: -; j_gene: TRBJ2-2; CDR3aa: ASSAGTGGATGELF
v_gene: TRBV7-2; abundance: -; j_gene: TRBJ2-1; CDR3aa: ASSRGGQVHQEQF
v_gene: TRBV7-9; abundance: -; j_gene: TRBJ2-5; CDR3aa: ASSLGAGGPGGETQY
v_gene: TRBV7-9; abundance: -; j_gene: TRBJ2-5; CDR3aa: ASSLAAGGQETQY
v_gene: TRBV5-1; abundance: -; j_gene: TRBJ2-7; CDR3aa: ASSARLAGGSSYEQY
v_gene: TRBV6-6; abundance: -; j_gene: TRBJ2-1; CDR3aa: ASSSPTSGNNEQF
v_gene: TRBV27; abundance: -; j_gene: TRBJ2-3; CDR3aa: ASSYSGDTQY
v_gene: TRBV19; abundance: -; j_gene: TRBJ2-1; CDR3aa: ASRNLLAGVHNEQF
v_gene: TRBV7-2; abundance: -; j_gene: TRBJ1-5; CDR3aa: ASTPPGGGNQPQH
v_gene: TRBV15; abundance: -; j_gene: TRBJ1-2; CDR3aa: ATSVGHQIGGYT
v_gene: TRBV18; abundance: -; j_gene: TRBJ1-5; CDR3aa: ASSLDRDQPQH
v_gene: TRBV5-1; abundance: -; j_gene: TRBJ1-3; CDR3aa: ASSDLTGSGNTIY
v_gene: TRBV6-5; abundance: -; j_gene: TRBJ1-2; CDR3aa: ASRPTTSSGYT
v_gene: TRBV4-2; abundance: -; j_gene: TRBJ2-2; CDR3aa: ASSQGRTNTGELF
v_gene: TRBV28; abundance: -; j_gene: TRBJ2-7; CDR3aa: ASSPLSFEPYEQY
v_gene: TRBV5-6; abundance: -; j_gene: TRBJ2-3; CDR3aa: ASSLPDRVGTDTQY
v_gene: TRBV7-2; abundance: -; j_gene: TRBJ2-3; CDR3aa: ASSLYSDTQY
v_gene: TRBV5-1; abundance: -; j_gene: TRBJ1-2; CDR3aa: ASRQSVVQGFYGYT
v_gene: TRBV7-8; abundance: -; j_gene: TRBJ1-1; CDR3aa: ASSFGGLNTEAF
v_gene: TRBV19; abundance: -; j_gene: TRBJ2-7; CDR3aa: ASSPSLQVWPRYEQY
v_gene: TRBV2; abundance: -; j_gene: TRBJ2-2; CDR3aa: ASSDNRNTGELF
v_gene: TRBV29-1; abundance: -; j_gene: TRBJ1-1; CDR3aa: SVGRVGTGVWNTEAF
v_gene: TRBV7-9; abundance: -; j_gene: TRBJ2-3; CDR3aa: ASSSRLEATDTQY
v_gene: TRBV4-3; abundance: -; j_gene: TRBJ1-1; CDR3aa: ASSQELVEGRFWYGEAF
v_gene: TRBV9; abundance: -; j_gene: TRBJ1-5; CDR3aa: ASSVDTMQPQH
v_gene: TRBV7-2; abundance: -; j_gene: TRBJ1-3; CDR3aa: ASSLGSGGNTIY
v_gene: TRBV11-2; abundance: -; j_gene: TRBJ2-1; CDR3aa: ASIQGTGPTAYNEQF
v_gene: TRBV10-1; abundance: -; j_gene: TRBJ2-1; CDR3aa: ASSDLAGGHIYEQF
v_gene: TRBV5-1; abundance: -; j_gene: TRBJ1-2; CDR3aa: ASSLGGRDYGYT
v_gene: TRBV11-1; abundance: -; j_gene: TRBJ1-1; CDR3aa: ASSLGEDTEAF
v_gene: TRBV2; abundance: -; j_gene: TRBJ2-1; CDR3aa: ASSERGGLVDINEQF
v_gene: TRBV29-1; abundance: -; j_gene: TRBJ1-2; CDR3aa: SCWGGEYGYT
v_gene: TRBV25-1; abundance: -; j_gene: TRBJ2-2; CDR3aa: ASRPQGAGELF
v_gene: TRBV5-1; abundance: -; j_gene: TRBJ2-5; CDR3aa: ASSLGVQETQY